The next 31 T cell receptor beta chains were all read from a single sample in a study of blood T cell repertoires in COVID-19 (dated by TCRdb to between 2020 and 2021). The library was prepared using the immunoSEQ multiplex PCR assay. TCRdb retrieved this table from immuneACCESS and kept in-frame rearrangements only. Not all clones are present; in checked studies, unresolved V genes account for under half, and no reason is known for the remainder. A total of about 210,000 clones appear in this sample, 70% to 90% of them only once. Of the sample, about 13% is held by the ten largest clones. The sample was peripheral blood. All receptors derive from a human donor in a cohort sampled during active COVID-19.

V usage is TRBV24-1 and J usage is TRBJ1-2, with TRBD1 matching 9 bases. V shed 4 bases, J shed 6 bases, and the junction held 8 bases outside the gene matches. Looked up from germline, CDR1 is KGHDR and CDR2 is SFDVKD. The CDR3 spans 15 residues. The CDR3 DNA follows: TGTGCCACCAGTGACCGCGCTACAGGGGGCAATGGCTACACCTTC. It codes for CATSDRATGGNGYTF.

J is TRBJ1-6 and V is TRBV5-4, with D possibly TRBD1 on 6 matching bases. V was shortened by 4 bases and J by 6 bases, with 17 bases between the two germline ends. CDR1 is SGHNT and CDR2 is YYREEE in the germline V gene (reference sequence). The length of the CDR3 is 16 residues. The CDR3 reads CASSAGGGPGNSPLHF. The DNA of the CDR3 is TGTGCCAGCAGCGCCGGGGGGGGGCCAGGTAATTCACCCCTCCACTTT.

In regard to this clone: Other DNA variants within this sample encode the same CDR3. This sequence joins TRBV2 and TRBJ1-1; D perhaps matches TRBD1 (5 bases). The V end was cut by 3 bases, the J end by 1 base, with 12 bases between. Germline CDR1 reads SNHLY; CDR2 reads FYNNEI. CDR3 size: 15 residues. The CDR3 loop is CASSEGGGTNTEAFF. DNA of the CDR3: TGTGCCAGCAGTGAGGGGGGTGGAACGAACACTGAAGCTTTCTTT.

This clone was observed a handful of times. This same CDR3 is encoded by further DNA sequences in the sample. The chain carries TRBV19 and TRBJ1-3, with D tentatively TRBD1 (6 bases). V lost 7 bases, J lost 1 base, and 11 bases lay in between. CDR1 and CDR2 from the germline V gene are LNHDA and SQIVND (reference sequence). CDR3 length: 14 amino acids. The CDR3 DNA reads TGTGCCAGTACAAGGGGGGGATCTGGAAACACCATATATTTT. It is translated as CASTRGGSGNTIYF.

The DNA for the CDR3 is TGTGCCAGCAGTTTCCGGGCGGGTTTTGAAGCTTTCTTT. Translated: CASSFRAGFEAFF. The chain couples TRBV6-5 to TRBJ1-1; D not certain. Germline V gene lookup returns CDR1 MNHEY and CDR2 SVGAGI. This CDR3 comprises 13 residues. With 4 bases removed from V and 7 bases from J, the gap between germline ends came to 13 bases.

Concerning this clone itself: A much larger clone differs by one base, so this may be a read error. V gene TRBV9 combines with J gene TRBJ2-7; 11 bases are a match to TRBD1. Germline assignment: CDR1 SGDLS and CDR2 YYNGEE. V lost 3 bases to trimming and J lost 2 bases; unmatched junction nucleotides: 1. The CDR3 runs 14 residues. Here the CDR3 DNA reads TGTGCCAGCAGCGAGGGACAGGGGGCCTACGAGCAGTACTTC. This codes for CASSEGQGAYEQYF.

This clone was seen a handful of times. The chain carries TRBV5-1 and TRBJ1-5; 7 nucleotides align to TRBD1. V trimming: 0 bases; J trimming: 6 bases; junction bases outside the gene matches: 3. CDR1 is SGHRS, CDR2 YFSETQ, per germline. The CDR3 extends over 14 amino acids. The CDR3 reads CASSLGTGGQPQHF. CDR3 DNA sequence: TGCGCCAGCAGCTTGGGGACAGGAGGTCAGCCCCAGCATTTT.

This clone has a single count. The chain is built from TRBV10-3 and TRBJ2-7; TRBD2 is a possible D gene (6 bases). The germline V and J ends were trimmed by 2 bases and 0 bases, with 17 bases remaining between them. From germline, CDR1 is ENHRY and CDR2 SYGVKD. This CDR3 comprises 17 residues. This CDR3 reads CAISERAKSGLSYEQYF. CDR3 nucleotide sequence: TGTGCCATCAGTGAGAGGGCTAAAAGCGGGCTCTCCTACGAGCAGTACTTC.

CDR3 in amino acids: CASSSRVVSGEPTQYF. Written as DNA, the CDR3 is TGTGCCAGCAGCTCCCGAGTGGTTAGCGGAGAACCTACGCAGTATTTT. The chain uses TRBV7-9 and TRBJ2-3; tentatively, D is TRBD2 (6 bases). The V end lost 4 bases, the J end lost 8 bases, and 22 bases lay between the germline ends. Germline loops: CDR1 SEHNR, CDR2 FQNEAQ (reference sequence). The CDR3 has 16 amino acids.

This chain connects TRBV18 to TRBJ1-5; no definite D call. The germline gives CDR1 KGHSH, CDR2 LQKENI. The ends were cut back, 6 bases at V and 3 bases at J, with 18 bases in the middle. The CDR3 loop spans 16 amino acids. The CDR3 DNA sequence: TGTGCCAGCTCCCCCCTAGGCAGCCCAACCAATCAGCCCCAGCATTTT. Its protein is CASSPLGSPTNQPQHF.

This clone was seen a few times. This chain connects TRBV19 to TRBJ2-7; D uncertain. Germline-derived CDR1 and CDR2 are LNHDA and SQIVND (reference sequence). This CDR3 has 13 residues. Trimming took 7 bases from V and 6 from J, leaving 16 bases between them. The CDR3 is CASKNSPVGEQYF. In nucleotides, the CDR3 is TGTGCCAGTAAGAACTCCCCGGTTGGCGAGCAGTACTTC.

This chain uses TRBV28 with TRBJ2-1; 8 bases align to TRBD2. Germline CDR1 MDHEN, CDR2 SYDVKM. This CDR3 contains 16 residues. V was clipped by 2 bases and J by 7 bases; unmatched bases: 10. The CDR3 sequence is CASSLGFSGTRNEQFF. The CDR3 DNA follows: TGTGCCAGCAGTTTAGGGTTTAGCGGGACGCGGAATGAGCAGTTCTTC.

The CDR3 protein is CASSLQAQETQYF. CDR3 DNA: TGTGCCAGCAGCTTACAGGCCCAAGAGACCCAGTACTTC. The chain joins TRBV11-3 to TRBJ2-5, with D uncertain. Looked up from germline, CDR1 is SGHNT and CDR2 is YENEEA. This CDR3 spans 13 amino acids. V lost 2 bases and J lost 1, with 5 bases in between.

This chain uses TRBV7-9 with TRBJ2-1; D not resolved. Germline CDR1 and CDR2: SEHNR and FQNEAQ (reference sequence). Trimming removed 7 bases from V and 10 bases from J, with 23 bases in between. The CDR3 consists of 15 residues. Here the CDR3 reads CASINPILPYREQFF. DNA of the CDR3: TGTGCCAGCATCAACCCTATCCTCCCTTACCGGGAGCAGTTCTTC.

The rearrangement uses TRBV5-4 and TRBJ2-2; D uncertain. CDR3 size: 13 residues. V was cut by 3 bases and J by 5 bases, with 8 bases left in between. Germline V CDR1 and CDR2: SGHNT, YYREEE (reference sequence). CDR3 in DNA: TGTGCCAGCAGCTCCCGAGAGACCGGGGAGCTGTTTTTT. Protein product: CASSSRETGELFF. Combining the CDR3 with reference TRBV5-4 and TRBJ2-2 gives the whole variable domain ETGVTQSPTHLIKTRGQQVTLRCSSQSGHNTVSWYQQALGQGPQFIFQYYREEENGRGNFPPRFSGLQFPNYSSELNVNALELDDSALYLCASSSRETGELFFGEGSRLTVL.

The chain employs TRBV27 and TRBJ1-1, with TRBD1 matching 9 bases. CDR3 length: 13 amino acids. Germline loops: CDR1 MNHEY, CDR2 SMNVEV (reference sequence). The V segment lost 7 bases and the J segment 5 bases; nucleotides outside the gene matches: 5. CDR3 nucleotide sequence: TGTGCCAGCAATGCGACAGGGGGTACTGAAGCTTTCTTT. This sequence encodes CASNATGGTEAFF.

This chain joins TRBV19 and TRBJ2-5; TRBD1 is a possible D gene (6 bases). V dropped 5 bases and J dropped 5 bases, with 15 bases sitting between them. The CDR3 has 14 residues. Germline V CDR1 and CDR2: LNHDA, SQIVND (reference sequence). CDR3 amino acids: CASSARGIVETQYF. The CDR3 coding sequence is TGTGCCAGTAGTGCTAGGGGGATCGTGGAGACCCAGTACTTC.

This chain uses TRBV3-1 (or the pseudogene TRBV3-2) with TRBJ2-3; D unresolved. Deletions cut 1 base from V and 1 base from J, with 12 bases between. Germline CDR1 and CDR2: LGHDT and YNNKEL (reference sequence). The CDR3 is 16 amino acids. The CDR3 loop reads CASSQGTADRTDTQYF. The CDR3, as DNA: TGTGCCAGCAGCCAAGGAACAGCTGACCGCACAGATACGCAGTATTTT.

The chain uses TRBV28 and TRBJ2-7; 7 nucleotides align to TRBD1. The germline CDR1 and CDR2 sequences are MDHEN and SYDVKM. J was trimmed by 4 bases and V by 0 bases; bases with no gene match: 3. The CDR3 contains 14 residues. CDR3: CASSLWGDSYEQYF. CDR3 sequence (DNA): TGTGCCAGCAGTTTATGGGGGGACAGTTACGAGCAGTACTTC.

The rearrangement uses TRBV7-9 and TRBJ1-1, with 10 bases matching TRBD1. Germline assignment: CDR1 SEHNR and CDR2 FQNEAQ (reference sequence). The CDR3 is 14 amino acids. V lost 3 bases to trimming and J lost 11 bases; unmatched junction nucleotides: 9. CDR3 amino acids: CASSFGTGTGDAFF. The CDR3 DNA reads TGTGCCAGCAGCTTCGGAACCGGGACAGGGGACGCTTTCTTT.

The chain is built from TRBV19 and TRBJ2-6; 9 bases match TRBD1. Germline V lookup: CDR1 LNHDA, CDR2 SQIVND (reference sequence). V shed 10 bases and J 2 bases; nucleotides not matched to a gene: 12. The CDR3 is 17 residues long. CDR3 sequence reads: CATSSDRGLAGANVLTF. The CDR3 DNA follows: TGTGCCACTTCTTCGGACAGGGGACTGGCTGGGGCCAACGTCCTGACTTTC. Using reference TRBV19 and TRBJ2-6 for the parts outside the CDR3, the full variable domain is DGGITQSPKYLFRKEGQNVTLSCEQNLNHDAMYWYRQDPGQGLRLIYYSQIVNDFQKGDIAEGYSVSREKKESFPLTVTSAQKNPTAFYLCATSSDRGLAGANVLTFGAGSRLTVL.

V gene TRBV18 combines with J gene TRBJ1-5; 10 nucleotides match TRBD1. Germline-derived CDR1 and CDR2 are KGHSH and LQKENI. V dropped 4 bases and J dropped 1; count of bases not matched to a gene: 10. The CDR3 has 18 amino acids. The CDR3 DNA is TGTGCCAGCTCACTGATGGGACAGGGGTCTGTAAGCAATCAGCCCCAGCATTTT. The encoded protein is CASSLMGQGSVSNQPQHF. The full variable domain, completed using reference TRBV18 and TRBJ1-5, is NAGVMQNPRHLVRRRGQEARLRCSPMKGHSHVYWYRQLPEEGLKFMVYLQKENIIDESGMPKERFSAEFPKEGPSILRIQQVVRGDSAAYFCASSLMGQGSVSNQPQHFGDGTRLSIL.

The rearrangement links TRBV7-6 to TRBJ2-7, with 10 bases fitting TRBD2. After removal of 1 base from V and 5 bases from J, the junction contained 5 bases not matched to a gene. The CDR3 runs 15 residues. The germline V gene encodes CDR1 SGHVS and CDR2 FNYEAQ. The chain's CDR3 is CASSLVPSGSDEQYF. The CDR3, as DNA: TGTGCCAGCAGCTTAGTTCCTAGCGGGAGTGACGAGCAGTACTTC. The full variable domain, with the rest looked up from reference TRBV7-6 and TRBJ2-7, is GAGVSQSPRYKVTKRGQDVALRCDPISGHVSLYWYRQALGQGPEFLTYFNYEAQQDKSGLPNDRFSAERPEGSISTLTIQRTEQRDSAMYRCASSLVPSGSDEQYFGPGTRLTVT.

This chain joins TRBV5-1 and TRBJ2-1, with 8 bases identical to TRBD1. CDR1 is SGHRS, CDR2 YFSETQ, per germline. Unmatched junction bases numbered 5, after V lost 1 base and J lost 8 bases. The CDR3 covers 14 residues. The CDR3 DNA reads as TGCGCCAGCAGCTTGTCCCAGGGACAGGATGAGCAGTTCTTC. This translates into CASSLSQGQDEQFF.

V gene TRBV18 combines with J gene TRBJ1-3, with 7 positions matching TRBD1. V lost 4 bases and J lost 8; bases outside the gene matches: 11. CDR3 size: 15 residues. CDR1 and CDR2 (germline): KGHSH, LQKENI. CDR3 sequence reads: CASSRTGGRVDTIYF. The CDR3 nucleotides are TGTGCCAGCTCACGGACAGGCGGCCGGGTGGACACCATATATTTT.

This chain links TRBV7-8 with TRBJ1-6; the D gene is possibly TRBD1 (5 bases). V was trimmed by 2 bases and J by 8 bases, leaving 10 bases between them. The CDR3 is 14 amino acids. The V gene's germline CDR1 is SGHVS and CDR2 FQNEAQ. The DNA of the CDR3 is TGTGCCAGCAGCTTATTAACAGGCGATTCACCCCTCCACTTT. Translating it yields CASSLLTGDSPLHF.

The chain is built from TRBV7-3 and TRBJ1-2, with TRBD1 identical over 9 bases. This CDR3 contains 14 residues. The V segment lost 2 bases and the J segment 8 bases; nucleotides outside the gene matches: 6. Germline V CDR1 and CDR2: SGHTA, FQGTGA. The CDR3 loop is CASSLDRTGVGYTF. The CDR3 bases are TGTGCCAGCAGCTTAGACCGGACAGGGGTCGGCTACACCTTC.

The chain uses TRBV2 and TRBJ2-7; TRBD1 might be the D (5 bases). The ends were cut back, 3 bases at V and 0 bases at J, with 15 bases in the middle. The CDR3 spans 16 residues. Germline values: CDR1 SNHLY, CDR2 FYNNEI. The CDR3 coding sequence is TGTGCCAGCAGTGACACTGACAGATCCCCCTCCTACGAGCAGTACTTC. It is translated as CASSDTDRSPSYEQYF.

The V and J genes are TRBV10-3 and TRBJ1-1, with D perhaps matching TRBD1 (5 bases). The CDR3 is 14 amino acids. CDR1 is ENHRY and CDR2 is SYGVKD in the germline V gene. Trimming shortened V by 1 base and J by 4 bases, and 10 bases separated the two germline ends. The DNA for the CDR3 is TGTGCCATCAGTGAGTTTATGGGGGGCACTGAAGCTTTCTTT. This codes for CAISEFMGGTEAFF.

The chain employs TRBV6-5 and TRBJ1-1, with 8 positions matching TRBD1. CDR3 length equals 13 residues. Germline values: CDR1 MNHEY, CDR2 SVGAGI. Trimming at V came to 2 bases and at J to 6 bases, leaving 2 bases not matched to a gene. The CDR3 DNA follows: TGTGCCAGCAGTTACGCAGGGGGCGCTGAAGCTTTCTTT. Its protein product is CASSYAGGAEAFF.

The rearrangement uses TRBV18 and TRBJ2-7; 8 nucleotides match TRBD1. The germline V gene encodes CDR1 KGHSH and CDR2 LQKENI. The CDR3 length is 13 residues. With 5 bases clipped from V and 5 bases from J, the junction kept 5 bases outside the gene matches. The CDR3 sequence: CASSSPDRDEQYF. CDR3 DNA sequence: TGTGCCAGCTCATCCCCGGACAGGGACGAGCAGTACTTC.